These T cell receptor beta chains were read from a single sample in a study of glioma-infiltrating T cells after dendritic cell vaccination. The assay was immunoSEQ multiplex PCR, and TCRdb's table has in-frame clones only and misses some. The data hold over 90,000 clones, with more than 75% observed a single time. The input for sequencing was blood, taken before dendritic cell vaccination. These receptors were collected from a human donor with glioblastoma. CDR3s include the opening cysteine and the closing phenylalanine or tryptophan. Fields, in order: J gene, clone size, V gene, D gene, CDR3 protein, CDR3 DNA. D genes are given only for firm matches. The size of a clone is reported for some rows only, either as once, few or many, or as a class for expanded clones.

J: TRBJ2-3; size: NA; V: TRBV5-6; D: NA; CDR3: CASSLVSASTDTQYF; DNA: TGTGCCAGCAGCTTGGTTAGCGCGAGCACAGATACGCAGTATTTT
J: TRBJ1-1; size: NA; V: TRBV7-9; D: NA; CDR3: CASSSRTDPYNTEAFF; DNA: TGTGCCAGCAGTTCTAGGACAGACCCCTATAACACTGAAGCTTTCTTT
J: TRBJ1-2; size: NA; V: TRBV27; D: TRBD1; CDR3: CASSRTGTGGLGGYTF; DNA: TGTGCCAGCAGTCGCACCGGGACAGGGGGCTTGGGGGGCTACACCTTC
J: TRBJ2-7; size: NA; V: TRBV7-2; D: NA; CDR3: CASSLGLSEQYF; DNA: TGTGCCAGCAGCTTGGGACTGTCCGAGCAGTACTTC
J: TRBJ2-1; size: once; V: TRBV6-5; D: TRBD2; CDR3: CASSKLAGGRDEQFF; DNA: TGTGCCAGCAGTAAGCTAGCGGGGGGGCGGGATGAGCAGTTCTTC
J: TRBJ1-1; size: NA; V: TRBV6-5; D: NA; CDR3: CASRLQGGTEAFF; DNA: TGTGCCAGCAGGCTCCAGGGAGGCACTGAAGCTTTCTTT
J: TRBJ2-3; size: NA; V: TRBV5-6; D: TRBD1; CDR3: CASSSRRGQVTDTQYF; DNA: TGTGCCAGCAGCTCAAGGAGAGGACAGGTCACAGATACGCAGTATTTT
J: TRBJ1-5; size: NA; V: TRBV6-1; D: TRBD1; CDR3: CASSETGTGGVQPQHF; DNA: TGTGCCAGCAGTGAAACCGGGACAGGGGGTGTTCAGCCCCAGCATTTT
J: TRBJ2-5; size: NA; V: TRBV9; D: TRBD2; CDR3: CASSVGASGGIQETQYF; DNA: TGTGCCAGCAGCGTAGGAGCTAGCGGGGGGATCCAAGAGACCCAGTACTTC
J: TRBJ2-1; size: once; V: TRBV30; D: NA; CDR3: CAWSDMNEQFF; DNA: TGTGCCTGGAGTGACATGAATGAGCAGTTCTTC
J: TRBJ1-1; size: NA; V: TRBV9; D: NA; CDR3: CASSVAQGKLNTEAFF; DNA: TGTGCCAGCAGCGTAGCTCAGGGCAAACTGAACACTGAAGCTTTCTTT
J: TRBJ2-5; size: NA; V: TRBV4-1; D: NA; CDR3: CASSQGYASRTQYF; DNA: TGCGCCAGCAGCCAAGGCTACGCCTCGCGGACCCAGTACTTC
J: TRBJ2-1; size: NA; V: TRBV30; D: TRBD2; CDR3: CAWRGLAIHNEQFF; DNA: TGTGCCTGGCGAGGACTAGCGATCCACAATGAGCAGTTCTTC
J: TRBJ2-3; size: NA; V: TRBV25-1; D: TRBD2; CDR3: CASSERAGGWGDTQYF; DNA: TGTGCCAGCAGTGAACGAGCGGGGGGTTGGGGAGATACGCAGTATTTT
J: TRBJ1-6; size: NA; V: TRBV7-2; D: TRBD1; CDR3: CASSPGDRGRRSPLHF; DNA: TGTGCCAGCAGCCCAGGGGACAGGGGGCGACGTTCACCCCTCCACTTT
J: TRBJ2-5; size: NA; V: TRBV6-5; D: TRBD1; CDR3: CASSRQGQETQYF; DNA: TGTGCCAGCAGTCGACAGGGTCAAGAGACCCAGTACTTC
J: TRBJ2-7; size: NA; V: TRBV19; D: TRBD2; CDR3: CATALFSGMTYEQYF; DNA: TGTGCCACCGCCCTCTTTAGCGGGATGACTTACGAGCAGTACTTC
J: TRBJ2-5; size: NA; V: TRBV4-3; D: NA; CDR3: CASSREIGSGRETQYF; DNA: TGCGCCAGCAGCCGAGAAATAGGTTCGGGGAGAGAGACCCAGTACTTC
J: TRBJ1-4; size: NA; V: TRBV29-1; D: NA; CDR3: CSVYATNEKLFF; DNA: TGCAGCGTTTATGCAACTAATGAAAAACTGTTTTTT
J: TRBJ2-7; size: once; V: TRBV2; D: NA; CDR3: CASSSPFYEQYF; DNA: TGTGCCAGCAGTTCCCCCTTCTACGAGCAGTACTTC
J: TRBJ2-3; size: NA; V: TRBV9; D: NA; CDR3: CASSAPGASTDTQYF; DNA: TGTGCCAGCAGCGCCCCGGGAGCTAGCACAGATACGCAGTATTTT
J: TRBJ2-1; size: NA; V: TRBV5-1; D: NA; CDR3: CASSLGRRGGYNEQFF; DNA: TGCGCCAGCAGCTTGGGTAGGCGGGGTGGGTACAATGAGCAGTTCTTC
J: TRBJ2-7; size: many; V: TRBV2; D: NA; CDR3: CASSEEGWYEQYF; DNA: TGTGCCAGCAGTGAGGAGGGCTGGTACGAGCAGTACTTC
J: TRBJ2-5; size: NA; V: TRBV4-1; D: NA; CDR3: CASSQWRGETQYF; DNA: TGCGCCAGCAGCCAATGGCGGGGAGAGACCCAGTACTTC
J: TRBJ1-1; size: NA; V: TRBV6-5; D: NA; CDR3: CASSPDSNTEAFF; DNA: TGTGCCAGCAGCCCGGACAGCAACACTGAAGCTTTCTTT
J: TRBJ2-1; size: once; V: TRBV7-3; D: NA; CDR3: CASSSSNEQFF; DNA: TGTGCCAGCAGCTCGTCCAATGAGCAGTTCTTC
J: TRBJ2-7; size: NA; V: TRBV19; D: TRBD2; CDR3: CASSMSTSGPYEQYF; DNA: TGTGCCAGTAGTATGAGTACTAGCGGGCCCTACGAGCAGTACTTC
J: TRBJ2-7; size: NA; V: TRBV7-9; D: NA; CDR3: CASSAKSGGLSYEQYF; DNA: TGTGCCAGCAGCGCGAAATCAGGGGGACTCTCCTACGAGCAGTACTTC
J: TRBJ2-7; size: NA; V: TRBV30; D: TRBD1; CDR3: CAWSVGQAFWGQYF; DNA: TGTGCCTGGAGTGTAGGACAGGCCTTCTGGGGGCAGTACTTC
J: TRBJ1-2; size: few; V: TRBV18; D: NA; CDR3: CASSPGQGLTNYGYTF; DNA: TGTGCCAGCTCACCAGGTCAGGGACTTACTAACTATGGCTACACCTTC
J: TRBJ1-1; size: NA; V: TRBV10-2; D: NA; CDR3: CASRVRVETEAFF; DNA: TGCGCCAGCAGAGTCAGGGTTGAGACTGAAGCTTTCTTT
J: TRBJ2-7; size: NA; V: TRBV7-3; D: TRBD1; CDR3: CASSLMGQAYEQYF; DNA: TGTGCCAGCAGCTTAATGGGACAGGCCTACGAGCAGTACTTC
J: TRBJ2-1; size: NA; V: TRBV27; D: TRBD2; CDR3: CASSSLAGGPGYNEQFF; DNA: TGTGCCAGCAGTTCCCTAGCGGGAGGGCCGGGCTACAATGAGCAGTTCTTC
J: TRBJ2-5; size: NA; V: TRBV4-3; D: NA; CDR3: CASSQGIQGTQYF; DNA: TGCGCCAGCAGCCAAGGAATCCAGGGGACCCAGTACTTC
J: TRBJ2-7; size: once; V: TRBV7-8; D: TRBD2; CDR3: CASPRPAGASYEQYF; DNA: TGTGCCAGCCCCAGGCCAGCGGGAGCTTCCTACGAGCAGTACTTC
J: TRBJ2-7; size: NA; V: TRBV30; D: TRBD2; CDR3: CACLTGTTEQYF; DNA: TGTGCCTGCCTAACCGGGACTACCGAGCAGTACTTC
J: TRBJ2-7; size: few; V: TRBV11-2; D: NA; CDR3: CASRYLGQGFSYEQYF; DNA: TGTGCCAGCAGATACCTTGGGCAGGGGTTCTCCTACGAGCAGTACTTC
J: TRBJ2-7; size: NA; V: TRBV5-1; D: TRBD1; CDR3: CASSRSNDRGLYEQYF; DNA: TGCGCCAGCAGCCGCTCCAACGACAGGGGGCTTTACGAGCAGTACTTC
J: TRBJ1-1; size: NA; V: TRBV5-6; D: NA; CDR3: CASSSQGVNTEAFF; DNA: TGTGCCAGCAGCTCTCAGGGTGTGAACACTGAAGCTTTCTTT
J: TRBJ2-7; size: NA; V: TRBV11-2; D: NA; CDR3: CASSFTGFSYEQYF; DNA: TGTGCCAGCAGCTTTACAGGGTTCTCCTACGAGCAGTACTTC
J: TRBJ1-3; size: NA; V: TRBV15; D: NA; CDR3: CATSRERSSGNTIYF; DNA: TGTGCCACCAGCAGAGAACGGTCCTCTGGAAACACCATATATTTT
J: TRBJ1-2; size: NA; V: TRBV21-1; D: NA; CDR3: CASSKEQTGDQVDGYTF; DNA: TGTGCCAGCAGCAAAGAGCAGACAGGGGACCAGGTCGATGGCTACACCTTC
J: TRBJ2-5; size: NA; V: TRBV7-9; D: TRBD2; CDR3: CASSPGLAQETQYF; DNA: TGTGCCAGCAGCCCGGGACTAGCTCAAGAGACCCAGTACTTC
J: TRBJ2-1; size: NA; V: TRBV5-4; D: NA; CDR3: CASSSPRAIRNEQFF; DNA: TGTGCCAGCAGCTCCCCGAGGGCCATTCGGAATGAGCAGTTCTTC
J: TRBJ2-1; size: NA; V: TRBV7-9; D: TRBD2; CDR3: CASSLLGLAGVNEQFF; DNA: TGTGCCAGCAGCCTTTTGGGACTAGCGGGGGTCAATGAGCAGTTCTTC
J: TRBJ2-2; size: NA; V: TRBV4-3; D: TRBD2; CDR3: CASSQEGLAARDTGELFF; DNA: TGCGCCAGCAGCCAAGAAGGGCTAGCGGCCAGGGACACCGGGGAGCTGTTTTTT
J: TRBJ2-5; size: NA; V: TRBV25-1; D: TRBD1; CDR3: CASSDLTGGVKETQYF; DNA: TGTGCCAGCAGTGACCTGACAGGGGGCGTAAAAGAGACCCAGTACTTC
J: TRBJ1-1; size: NA; V: TRBV28; D: NA; CDR3: CASLRRDGNTEAFF; DNA: TGTGCCAGCCTTAGGAGGGACGGGAACACTGAAGCTTTCTTT
J: TRBJ2-2; size: NA; V: TRBV7-3; D: NA; CDR3: CASSPGRKTGELFF; DNA: TGTGCCAGCAGCCCGGGGAGGAAGACCGGGGAGCTGTTTTTT
J: TRBJ2-1; size: NA; V: TRBV7-2; D: NA; CDR3: CASSLAMSSYNEQFF; DNA: TGTGCCAGCAGCTTAGCGATGAGCTCCTACAATGAGCAGTTCTTC
J: TRBJ1-4; size: NA; V: TRBV4-2; D: TRBD1; CDR3: CASSQEQGADITNEKLFF; DNA: TGTGCCAGCAGCCAAGAACAGGGGGCAGATATAACTAATGAAAAACTGTTTTTT
J: TRBJ1-2; size: NA; V: TRBV6-4; D: TRBD1; CDR3: CASSMTGLGGYTF; DNA: TGTGCCAGCAGTATGACAGGGCTGGGCGGCTACACCTTC
J: TRBJ2-5; size: NA; V: TRBV28; D: TRBD1; CDR3: CASSWGQGAETQYF; DNA: TGTGCCAGCAGTTGGGGACAGGGGGCAGAGACCCAGTACTTC
J: TRBJ2-7; size: NA; V: TRBV5-4; D: NA; CDR3: CASRGMGPGSYEQYF; DNA: TGTGCCAGCAGGGGTATGGGGCCGGGCTCCTACGAGCAGTACTTC
J: TRBJ1-4; size: few; V: TRBV10-3; D: TRBD1; CDR3: CATTGADEKLFF; DNA: TGTGCCACTACAGGGGCCGACGAAAAACTGTTTTTT
J: TRBJ1-1; size: NA; V: TRBV5-1; D: TRBD1; CDR3: CASSPRTGVSTEAFF; DNA: TGCGCCAGCAGCCCCCGGACAGGGGTGAGCACTGAAGCTTTCTTT
J: TRBJ2-1; size: NA; V: TRBV30; D: NA; CDR3: CAWSEFRFSTRERYNEQFF; DNA: TGTGCCTGGAGTGAATTCCGCTTTTCGACCCGGGAACGGTACAATGAGCAGTTCTTC
J: TRBJ2-5; size: NA; V: TRBV18; D: NA; CDR3: CASSPTYDQETQYF; DNA: TGTGCCAGCTCACCGACATACGACCAAGAGACCCAGTACTTC
J: TRBJ1-2; size: NA; V: TRBV5-1; D: NA; CDR3: CASSEDSDYGYTF; DNA: TGCGCCAGCAGCGAGGACAGCGACTATGGCTACACCTTC
J: TRBJ2-3; size: NA; V: TRBV4-2; D: TRBD1; CDR3: CASSYQTGPITDTQYF; DNA: TGTGCCAGCAGCTACCAGACAGGGCCGATCACAGATACGCAGTATTTT